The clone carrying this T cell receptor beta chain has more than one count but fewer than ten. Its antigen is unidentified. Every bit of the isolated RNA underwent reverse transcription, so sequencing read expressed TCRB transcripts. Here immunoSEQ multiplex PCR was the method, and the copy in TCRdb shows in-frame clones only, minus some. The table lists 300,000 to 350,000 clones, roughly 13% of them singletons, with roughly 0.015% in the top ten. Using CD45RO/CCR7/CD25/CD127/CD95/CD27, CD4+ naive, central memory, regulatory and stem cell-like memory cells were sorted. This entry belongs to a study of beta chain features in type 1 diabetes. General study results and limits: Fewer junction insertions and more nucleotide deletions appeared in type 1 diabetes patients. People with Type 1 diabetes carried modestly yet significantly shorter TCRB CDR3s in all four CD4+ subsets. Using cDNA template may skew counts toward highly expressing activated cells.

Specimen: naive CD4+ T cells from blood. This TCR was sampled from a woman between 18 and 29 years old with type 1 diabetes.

The CDR3: CASSPQGQNTGELFF. DNA of the CDR3: TGTGCCAGCTCACCGCAAGGACAGAACACCGGGGAGCTGTTTTTT. The V call is TRBV18, the J call TRBJ2-2; tentative D call: TRBD1 (5 bases). Germline CDR1 is KGHSH and CDR2 is LQKENI. The V gene lost 3 bases and the J gene lost 1 base, with 9 bases spanning the gap. CDR3 length equals 15 residues.